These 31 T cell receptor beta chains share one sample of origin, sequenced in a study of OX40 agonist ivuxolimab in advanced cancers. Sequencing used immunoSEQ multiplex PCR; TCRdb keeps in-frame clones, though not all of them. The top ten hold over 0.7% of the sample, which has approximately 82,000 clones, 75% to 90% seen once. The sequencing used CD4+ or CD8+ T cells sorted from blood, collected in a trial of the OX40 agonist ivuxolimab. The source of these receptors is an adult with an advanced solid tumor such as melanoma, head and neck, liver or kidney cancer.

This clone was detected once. The CDR3 reads CAWSVLKRSAQETQYF. In nucleotides, the CDR3 is TGTGCCTGGAGTGTACTGAAGAGGTCAGCACAAGAGACCCAGTACTTC. The V and J genes are TRBV30 and TRBJ2-5; the D is unclear. The CDR3 runs to 16 residues. Germline values: CDR1 GTSNPN, CDR2 SVGIG (reference sequence). Trimming took 0 bases from V and 2 from J, leaving 16 bases between them.

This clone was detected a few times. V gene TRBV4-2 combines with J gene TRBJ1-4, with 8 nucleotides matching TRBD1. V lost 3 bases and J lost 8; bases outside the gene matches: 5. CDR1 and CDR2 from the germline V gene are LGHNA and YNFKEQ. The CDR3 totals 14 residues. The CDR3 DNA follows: TGTGCCAGCAGCCAGGACAGGGAGGGAGAAAAACTGTTTTTT. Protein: CASSQDREGEKLFF.

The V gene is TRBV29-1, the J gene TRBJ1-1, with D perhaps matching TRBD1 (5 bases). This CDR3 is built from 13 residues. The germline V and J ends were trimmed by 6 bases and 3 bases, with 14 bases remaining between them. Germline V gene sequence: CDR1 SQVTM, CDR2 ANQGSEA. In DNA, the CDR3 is TGCAGCGTGCGGCGGGGGGAGGACACTGAAGCTTTCTTT. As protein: CSVRRGEDTEAFF.

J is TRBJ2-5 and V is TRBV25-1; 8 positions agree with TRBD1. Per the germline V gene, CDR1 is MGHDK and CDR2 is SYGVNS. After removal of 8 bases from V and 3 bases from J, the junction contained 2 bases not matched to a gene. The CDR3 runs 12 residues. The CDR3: CASQTGEETQYF. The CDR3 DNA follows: TGTGCCAGCCAGACAGGGGAAGAGACCCAGTACTTC. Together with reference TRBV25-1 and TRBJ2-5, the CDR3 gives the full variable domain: EADIYQTPRYLVIGTGKKITLECSQTMGHDKMYWYQQDPGMELHLIHYSYGVNSTEKGDLSSESTVSRIRTEHFPLTLESARPSHTSQYLCASQTGEETQYFGPGTRLLVL.

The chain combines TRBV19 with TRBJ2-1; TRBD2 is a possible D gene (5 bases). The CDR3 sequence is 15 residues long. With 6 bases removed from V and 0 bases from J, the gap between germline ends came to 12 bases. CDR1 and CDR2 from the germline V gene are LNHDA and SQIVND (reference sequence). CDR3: CASSPTGSSYNEQFF. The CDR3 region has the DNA TGTGCCAGTAGCCCGACGGGGAGCTCCTACAATGAGCAGTTCTTC.

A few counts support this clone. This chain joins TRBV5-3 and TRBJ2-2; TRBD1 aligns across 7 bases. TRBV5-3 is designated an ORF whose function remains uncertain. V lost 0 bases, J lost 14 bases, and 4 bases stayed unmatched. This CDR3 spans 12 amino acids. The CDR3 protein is CARSLVAGGLFF. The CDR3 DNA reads TGTGCCAGAAGCTTGGTGGCAGGGGGTCTGTTTTTT.

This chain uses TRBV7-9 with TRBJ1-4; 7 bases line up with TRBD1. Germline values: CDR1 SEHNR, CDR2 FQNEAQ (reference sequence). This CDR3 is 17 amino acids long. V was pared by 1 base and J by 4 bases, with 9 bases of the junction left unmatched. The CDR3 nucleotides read TGTGCCAGCAGCTTAGATTGGCGGGGACAGAGTAATGAAAAACTGTTTTTT. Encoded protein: CASSLDWRGQSNEKLFF.

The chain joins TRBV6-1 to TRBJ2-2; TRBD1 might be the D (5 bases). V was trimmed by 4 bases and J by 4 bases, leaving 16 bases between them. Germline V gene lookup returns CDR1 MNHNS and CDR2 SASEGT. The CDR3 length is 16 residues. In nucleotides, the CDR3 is TGTGCCAGCAGTGGCCTGGGTGGCAGGGCCACCGGGGAGCTGTTTTTT. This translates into CASSGLGGRATGELFF.

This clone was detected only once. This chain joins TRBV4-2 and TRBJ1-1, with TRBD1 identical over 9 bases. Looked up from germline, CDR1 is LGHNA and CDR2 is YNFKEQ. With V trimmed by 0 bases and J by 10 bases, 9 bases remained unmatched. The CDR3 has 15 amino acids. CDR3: CASSQELQGARRAFF. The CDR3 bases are TGTGCCAGCAGCCAAGAACTACAGGGGGCGAGGCGAGCTTTCTTT.

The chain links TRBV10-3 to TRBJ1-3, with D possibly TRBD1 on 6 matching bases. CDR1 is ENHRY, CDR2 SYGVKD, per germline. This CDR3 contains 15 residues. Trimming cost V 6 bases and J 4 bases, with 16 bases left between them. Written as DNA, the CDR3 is TGTGCCATCAGAAGGACAGTCGGGCCCGGAAACACCATATATTTT. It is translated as CAIRRTVGPGNTIYF.

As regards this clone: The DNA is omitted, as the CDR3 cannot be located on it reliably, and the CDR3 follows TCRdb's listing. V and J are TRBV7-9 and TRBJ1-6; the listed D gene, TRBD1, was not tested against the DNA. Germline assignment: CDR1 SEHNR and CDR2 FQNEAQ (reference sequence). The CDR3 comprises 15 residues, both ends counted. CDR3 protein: CASSLVGQGSSPPHF.

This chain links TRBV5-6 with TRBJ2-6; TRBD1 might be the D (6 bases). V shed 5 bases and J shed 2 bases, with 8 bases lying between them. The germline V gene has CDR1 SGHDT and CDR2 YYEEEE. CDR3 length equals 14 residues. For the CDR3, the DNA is TGTGCCAGCAGGAACAGGGCTGGGGCCAACGTCCTGACTTTC. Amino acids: CASRNRAGANVLTF.

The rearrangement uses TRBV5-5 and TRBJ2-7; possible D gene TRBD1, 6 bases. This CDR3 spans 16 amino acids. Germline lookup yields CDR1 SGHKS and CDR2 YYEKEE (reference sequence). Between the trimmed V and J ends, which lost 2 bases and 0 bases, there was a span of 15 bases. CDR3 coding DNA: TGTGCCAGCAGCTTAACCGGGACATCGAGCTCCTACGAGCAGTACTTC. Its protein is CASSLTGTSSSYEQYF. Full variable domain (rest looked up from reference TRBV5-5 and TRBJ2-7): DAGVTQSPTHLIKTRGQQVTLRCSPISGHKSVSWYQQVLGQGPQFIFQYYEKEERGRGNFPDRFSARQFPNYSSELNVNALLLGDSALYLCASSLTGTSSSYEQYFGPGTRLTVT.

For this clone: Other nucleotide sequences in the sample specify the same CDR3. Here the CDR3 reads CASSPRTDSGNTIYF. The DNA of the CDR3 is TGCGCCAGCAGCCCCCGTACGGACTCTGGAAACACCATATATTTT. The rearrangement uses TRBV5-1 and TRBJ1-3; unclear D gene. Deletions cut 4 bases from V and 0 bases from J, with 11 bases between. This CDR3 is 15 amino acids long. Per the germline V gene, CDR1 is SGHRS and CDR2 is YFSETQ.

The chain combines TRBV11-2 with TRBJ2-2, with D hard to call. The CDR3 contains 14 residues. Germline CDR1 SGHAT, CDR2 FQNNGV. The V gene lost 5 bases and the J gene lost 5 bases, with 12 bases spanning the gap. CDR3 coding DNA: TGTGCCAGCAGCCCTCTGCAGAGAACCGGGGAGCTGTTTTTT. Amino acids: CASSPLQRTGELFF.

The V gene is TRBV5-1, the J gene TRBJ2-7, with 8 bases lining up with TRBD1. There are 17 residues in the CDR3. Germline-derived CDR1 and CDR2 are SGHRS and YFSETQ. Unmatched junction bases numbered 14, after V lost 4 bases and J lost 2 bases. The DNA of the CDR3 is TGCGCCAGCAGCACCGGGACAGGCGCCCCCGGGGCCTACGAGCAGTACTTC. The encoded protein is CASSTGTGAPGAYEQYF. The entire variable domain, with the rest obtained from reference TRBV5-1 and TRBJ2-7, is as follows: KAGVTQTPRYLIKTRGQQVTLSCSPISGHRSVSWYQQTPGQGLQFLFEYFSETQRNKGNFPGRFSGRQFSNSRSEMNVSTLELGDSALYLCASSTGTGAPGAYEQYFGPGTRLTVT.

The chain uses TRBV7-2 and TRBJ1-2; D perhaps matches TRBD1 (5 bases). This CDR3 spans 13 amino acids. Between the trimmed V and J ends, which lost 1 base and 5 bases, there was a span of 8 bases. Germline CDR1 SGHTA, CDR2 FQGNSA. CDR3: CASSLGDQYGYTF. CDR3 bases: TGTGCCAGCAGCTTAGGGGACCAATATGGCTACACCTTC. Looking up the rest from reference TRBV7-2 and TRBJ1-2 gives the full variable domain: GAGVSQSPSNKVTEKGKDVELRCDPISGHTALYWYRQSLGQGLEFLIYFQGNSAPDKSGLPSDRFSAERTGGSVSTLTIQRTQQEDSAVYLCASSLGDQYGYTFGSGTRLTVV.

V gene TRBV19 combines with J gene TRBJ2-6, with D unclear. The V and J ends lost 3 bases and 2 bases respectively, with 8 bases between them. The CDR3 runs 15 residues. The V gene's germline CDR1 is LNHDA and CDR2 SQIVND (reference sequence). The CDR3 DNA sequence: TGTGCCAGTAGTATGGCCACAACTGGGGCCAACGTCCTGACTTTC. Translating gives CASSMATTGANVLTF.

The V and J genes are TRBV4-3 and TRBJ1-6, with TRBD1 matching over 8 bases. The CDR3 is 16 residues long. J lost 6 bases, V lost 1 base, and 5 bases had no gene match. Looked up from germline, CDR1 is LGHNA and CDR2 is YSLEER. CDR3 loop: CASSQVRGLPNSPLHF. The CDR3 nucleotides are TGCGCCAGCAGCCAAGTCAGGGGGCTCCCTAATTCACCCCTCCACTTT.

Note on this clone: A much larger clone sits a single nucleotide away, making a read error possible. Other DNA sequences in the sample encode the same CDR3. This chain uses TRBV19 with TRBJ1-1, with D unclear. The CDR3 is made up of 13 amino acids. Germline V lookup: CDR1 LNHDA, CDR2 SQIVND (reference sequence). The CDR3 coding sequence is TGTGCCAGTAGCACCACCCCGAACACTGAAGCTTTCTTC. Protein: CASSTTPNTEAFF.

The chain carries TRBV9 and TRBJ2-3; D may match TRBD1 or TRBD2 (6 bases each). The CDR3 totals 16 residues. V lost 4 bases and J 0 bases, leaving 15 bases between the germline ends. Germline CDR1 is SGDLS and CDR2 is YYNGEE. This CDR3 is CASSLLRDTSTDTQYF. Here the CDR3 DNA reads TGTGCCAGCAGCCTTCTGCGGGACACCAGCACAGATACGCAGTATTTT.

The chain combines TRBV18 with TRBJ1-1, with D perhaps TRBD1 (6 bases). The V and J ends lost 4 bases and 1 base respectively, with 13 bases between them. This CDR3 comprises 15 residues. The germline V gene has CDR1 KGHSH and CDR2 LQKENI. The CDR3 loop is CASSLEGVANTEAFF. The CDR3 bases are TGTGCCAGCTCACTAGAGGGGGTCGCGAACACTGAAGCTTTCTTT.

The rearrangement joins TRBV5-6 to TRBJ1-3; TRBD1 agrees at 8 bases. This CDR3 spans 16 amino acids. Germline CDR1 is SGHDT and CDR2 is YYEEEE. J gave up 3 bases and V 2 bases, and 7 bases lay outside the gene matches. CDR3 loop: CASSFDRGDIGNTIYF. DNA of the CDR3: TGTGCCAGCAGCTTCGACAGGGGCGATATTGGAAACACCATATATTTT.

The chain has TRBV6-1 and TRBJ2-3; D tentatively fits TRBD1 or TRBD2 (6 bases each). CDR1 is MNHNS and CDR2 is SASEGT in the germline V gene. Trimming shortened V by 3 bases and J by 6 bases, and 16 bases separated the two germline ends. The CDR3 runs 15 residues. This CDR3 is CASSDHSPGADTQYF. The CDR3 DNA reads TGTGCCAGCAGTGACCACTCCCCGGGGGCCGATACGCAGTATTTT.

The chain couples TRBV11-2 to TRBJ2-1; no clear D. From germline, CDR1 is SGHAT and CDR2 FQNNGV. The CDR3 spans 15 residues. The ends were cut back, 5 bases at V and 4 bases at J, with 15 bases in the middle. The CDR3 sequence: CASSPGQSEYNEQFF. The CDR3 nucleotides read TGTGCCAGCAGCCCCGGGCAGTCAGAATACAATGAGCAGTTCTTC.

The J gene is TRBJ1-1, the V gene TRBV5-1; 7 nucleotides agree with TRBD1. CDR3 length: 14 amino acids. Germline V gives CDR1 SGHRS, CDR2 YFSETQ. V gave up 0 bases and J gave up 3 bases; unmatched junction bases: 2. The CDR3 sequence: CASSLDRGDTEAFF. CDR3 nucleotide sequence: TGCGCCAGCAGCTTGGACAGGGGAGACACTGAAGCTTTCTTT.

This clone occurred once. The CDR3 loop reads CASSFGPNTDTQYF. In nucleotides, the CDR3 is TGTGCCAGCAGTTTTGGGCCGAACACAGATACGCAGTATTTT. The V gene is TRBV6-5, the J gene TRBJ2-3, with D uncertain. The germline V gene has CDR1 MNHEY and CDR2 SVGAGI. V shed 4 bases and J shed 2 bases, with 10 bases lying between them. The CDR3 covers 14 residues.

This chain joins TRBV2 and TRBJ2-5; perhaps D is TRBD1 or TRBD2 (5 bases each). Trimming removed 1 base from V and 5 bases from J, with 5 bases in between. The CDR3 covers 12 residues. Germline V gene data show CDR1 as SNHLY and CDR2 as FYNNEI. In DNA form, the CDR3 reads TGTGCCAGCAGTGAAGGGGGGGAGACCCAGTACTTC. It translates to CASSEGGETQYF. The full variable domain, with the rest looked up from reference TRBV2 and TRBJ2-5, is EPEVTQTPSHQVTQMGQEVILRCVPISNHLYFYWYRQILGQKVEFLVSFYNNEISEKSEIFDDQFSVERPDGSNFTLKIRSTKLEDSAMYFCASSEGGETQYFGPGTRLLVL.

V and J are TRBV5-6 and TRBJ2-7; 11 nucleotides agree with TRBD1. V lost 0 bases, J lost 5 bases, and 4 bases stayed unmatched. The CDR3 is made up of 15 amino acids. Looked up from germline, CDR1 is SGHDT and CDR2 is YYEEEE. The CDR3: CASSLDRTGGDEQYF. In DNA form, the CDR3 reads TGTGCCAGCAGCTTGGACCGGACAGGGGGCGACGAGCAGTACTTC. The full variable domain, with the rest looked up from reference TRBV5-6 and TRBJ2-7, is DAGVTQSPTHLIKTRGQQVTLRCSPKSGHDTVSWYQQALGQGPQFIFQYYEEEERQRGNFPDRFSGHQFPNYSSELNVNALLLGDSALYLCASSLDRTGGDEQYFGPGTRLTVT.

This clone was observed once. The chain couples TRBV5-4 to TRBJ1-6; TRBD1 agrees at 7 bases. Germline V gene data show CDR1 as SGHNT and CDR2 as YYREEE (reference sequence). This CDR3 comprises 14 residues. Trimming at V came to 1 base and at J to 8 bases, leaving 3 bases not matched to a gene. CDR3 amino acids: CASSLNRGDSPLHF. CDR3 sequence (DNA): TGTGCCAGCAGCTTGAACAGGGGCGATTCACCCCTCCACTTT. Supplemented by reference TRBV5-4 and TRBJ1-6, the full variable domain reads ETGVTQSPTHLIKTRGQQVTLRCSSQSGHNTVSWYQQALGQGPQFIFQYYREEENGRGNFPPRFSGLQFPNYSSELNVNALELDDSALYLCASSLNRGDSPLHFGNGTRLTVT.

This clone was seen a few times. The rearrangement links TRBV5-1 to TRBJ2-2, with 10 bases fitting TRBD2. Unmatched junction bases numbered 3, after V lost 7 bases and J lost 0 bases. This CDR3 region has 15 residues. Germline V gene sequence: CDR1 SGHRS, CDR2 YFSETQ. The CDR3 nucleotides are TGCGCCAGCCAAGGACTAGCGGCGAACACCGGGGAGCTGTTTTTT. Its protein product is CASQGLAANTGELFF.